A selection of T cell receptor beta chains follows, all from one sample in a study of technical replicates of blood from several donors. Some clones are missing from TCRdb's copy, which holds only in-frame ones; the method was immunoSEQ multiplex PCR. The sample yields roughly 100,000 clones, approximately 95% seen once. Sequencing was carried out using T cells isolated from PBMCs. The receptor set was obtained from a human donor in good health. Each CDR3 is given without its conserved first and last residue. The order of the fields is V gene, J gene, CDR3 protein.

>TRBV4-1|TRBJ1-5
ASSQGTGGQGSNQPQH
>TRBV27|TRBJ2-1
ATHRASGRALTLYNEQF
>TRBV6-4|TRBJ2-7
ASSGEVSGEQY
>TRBV7-9|TRBJ2-1
ASSHATGRFNEQF
>TRBV23-1|TRBJ1-1
ASSQSQGLRNTEAF
>TRBV6-5|TRBJ1-1
ASSYSEWSEAF
>TRBV10-3|TRBJ2-3
AISFLTGTDTQY
>TRBV5-6|TRBJ1-4
ASSLDFRGEKLF
>TRBV29-1|TRBJ1-5
SGTGSGNQPQH
>TRBV19|TRBJ2-7
ASSKGDRAYEQY
>TRBV5-1|TRBJ1-4
ASKEGEREKLF
>TRBV27|TRBJ1-2
ASSLRDRESRTYGYT
>TRBV7-3|TRBJ2-7
ASSLHSTVRSYIFYEQY
>TRBV9|TRBJ1-5
ASSAFMGGEPQH